Given below is one T cell receptor (beta chain) in context. Its cognate antigen has yet to be identified. The input lacks base qualities; no much larger clone sits a single base away. Collaborating institutions collected whole blood in K2EDTA tubes following their own protocols. Collaborator samples were shipped for TCRbeta analysis as frozen whole blood, isolated PBMCs, or DNA extracted from either sample type. From its cysteine to its phenylalanine, the CDR3 spans 15 amino acids. Only the CDR3 DNA is retained, 45 bases long and in frame from the first base. The CDR1 and CDR2 encoded by the germline V gene are SNHLY and FYNNEI. Trimmed from V: 2 bases; trimmed from J: 6 bases; junction bases lacking a gene match: 8. The data originate from a study of blood T cell repertoires in COVID-19 (dated by TCRdb to about 2020). Study-level background: Collaborator samples came from the United States, Italy and Spain and covered acute and convalescent phases of COVID-19. The prospective study material was composed of cDNA or gDNA derived from T cells, B-cell-depleted T cells, or PBMCs. The dataset comprised deeply sampled blood TCRbeta repertoires from subjects exposed to, actively infected with, or recovered from COVID-19. The repertoires were released in a freely available public database meant as a resource for research on the immune response to SARS-CoV-2. The samples were drawn from two sources: the first 160 participants of the ongoing ImmuneRACE study, and 1,254 subjects contributed by 6 global collaborators. A de-identified subject ID, COVID-19 status, age in years and sex were almost always included in the sample metadata. Where HLA class I and class II types were available, the types were taken from metadata supplied by the sample provider, not from assay-based typing. Broader findings and caveats from the paper: The quantity of clinical and demographic metadata differed by source and by participant and was supplied without curation.

The immunoSEQ Assay, a bias-controlled multiplex PCR, was used to amplify TCRbeta CDR3 regions from genomic DNA. For the original study's pipeline: The number of nucleated cells in each sample was estimated by amplification of reference gene primers within the assay. To quantify the absolute abundance of each unique TCRbeta CDR3 rearrangement, sequence reads were collapsed and filtered. For each sample, productive Simpson clonality was calculated as the square root of Simpson's diversity index over productive rearrangements. TCRdb's version of the immuneACCESS table is confined to in-frame rearrangements and falls short of the full clone set. An unresolved V gene accounts for under half of the shortfall where checked; the remainder is of unknown origin. V, J and clone size derive from that table, while D and trimming were established from the DNA sequence. In this sample the table shows tens of thousands of clones, roughly 84% of which occur a single time. Of the sample, over 2% falls within the top ten clones.

This TCR was sampled from a man over 45 with acute or convalescent COVID-19. The chain was built from TRBV2 and TRBJ1-2; TRBD1 matches 8 bases in the middle. Sequencing input: peripheral blood. The CDR3 reads CASSEFRTGRDGYTF. The DNA reads TGTGCCAGCAGTGAATTTAGGACAGGGAGAGATGGCTACACCTTC.